This entry concerns a single TCR beta chain. This entry comes from a study of blood T cell repertoires in COVID-19. At the level of the study: COVID-19 samples, acute and convalescent, were from the United States, Italy and Spain. The cDNA or gDNA used as material had been derived from T cells, B-cell-depleted T cells, or PBMCs.

Produced via immunoSEQ multiplex PCR; TCRdb's table is partial and in-frame only. The table shows more than 65,000 clones, with more than 75% occurring only once. The J segment lost 5 bases and the V segment lost 3 bases, leaving 15 bases of the junction unmatched. This CDR3 comprises 17 residues. CDR1 and CDR2 (germline): LGHNA, YSLEER. The material sequenced was peripheral blood. This chain links TRBV4-3 with TRBJ2-5, with 7 bases lining up with TRBD2. The sequence came from a woman of 80 years or more with active or convalescent COVID-19. CDR3 in DNA: TGCGCCAGCAGCCACACTAGGGCTAGCGGCTTTTCGGAGACCCAGTACTTC. As protein: CASSHTRASGFSETQYF.